Many counts were recorded for the clone carrying this T cell receptor (beta chain). Its antigen is as yet unknown. The data were obtained in a study of T cells in Graves' hyperthyroidism and ophthalmopathy. Study-wide points: The model's output predicted ophthalmopathy at a median of 6.5 months prior to onset.

The source material, RNA transcripts, was used to amplify TCR beta CDR3 regions. An initial round of RT-PCR targeting the TCR CDR3 relied on the HTBI primer set. TCRdb independently ran MiXCR on the multiplex PCR reads; one entry per CDR3 protein. The sample includes 450,000 to 650,000 distinct CDR3 sequences, 15% to 20% of them seen just once. V was clipped by 3 bases and J by 6 bases, with 15 bases between them. The germline gives CDR1 SQVTM, CDR2 ANQGSEA. The CDR3 has 13 amino acids. This chain joins TRBV29-1 and TRBJ2-7, with D perhaps matching TRBD1 (6 bases). The sequencing input was blood. This TCR came from a woman under 30 with Graves' ophthalmopathy. CDR3: CSVEKGDQAEQYF. The CDR3 DNA follows: TGCAGCGTTGAGAAGGGGGATCAAGCCGAGCAGTACTTC.